In this sample, the clone carrying this T cell receptor (beta chain) turned up once. The source material, RNA transcripts, was used to amplify TCR beta CDR3 regions. The HTBI primer set served for first-round RT-PCR of the TCR CDR3. TCRdb re-called the multiplex PCR reads through MiXCR, storing one row per CDR3 protein. The table includes some 500,000 distinct CDR3 sequences, approximately 15% detected once. This entry is derived from a study of T cells in Graves' hyperthyroidism and ophthalmopathy. The germline CDR1 and CDR2 sequences are MNHEY and SVGEGT. The CDR3 has 12 amino acids. J lost 2 bases, V lost 10 bases, and 3 bases had no gene match.

This TCR derives from a woman younger than 35 with Graves' hyperthyroidism. The sequencing input was blood. V usage is TRBV6-2 or TRBV6-3 and J usage is TRBJ2-5, with 8 positions matching TRBD1. The CDR3 here is CATRQGQETQYF. Here the CDR3 DNA reads TGTGCCACCCGACAGGGGCAAGAGACCCAGTACTTC.